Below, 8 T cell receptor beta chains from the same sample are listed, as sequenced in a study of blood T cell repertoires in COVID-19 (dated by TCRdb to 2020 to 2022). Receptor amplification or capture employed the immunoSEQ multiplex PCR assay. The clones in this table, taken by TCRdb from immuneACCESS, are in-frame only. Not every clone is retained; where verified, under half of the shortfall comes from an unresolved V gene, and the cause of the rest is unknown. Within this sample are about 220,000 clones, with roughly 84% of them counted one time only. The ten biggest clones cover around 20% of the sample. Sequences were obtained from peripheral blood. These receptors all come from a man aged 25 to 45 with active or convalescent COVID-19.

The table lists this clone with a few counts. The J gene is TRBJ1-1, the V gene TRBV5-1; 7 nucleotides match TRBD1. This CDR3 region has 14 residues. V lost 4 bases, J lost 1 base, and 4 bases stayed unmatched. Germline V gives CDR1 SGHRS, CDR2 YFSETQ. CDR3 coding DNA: TGCGCCAGCAGCGGCCGACAGGGGAACACTGAAGCTTTCTTT. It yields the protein CASSGRQGNTEAFF.

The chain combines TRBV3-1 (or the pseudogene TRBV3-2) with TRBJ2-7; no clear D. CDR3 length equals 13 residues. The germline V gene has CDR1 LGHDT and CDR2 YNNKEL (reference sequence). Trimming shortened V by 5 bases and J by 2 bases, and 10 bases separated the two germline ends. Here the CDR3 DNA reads TGTGCCAGCAGCGGGCTTACCCCCTACGAGCAGTACTTC. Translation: CASSGLTPYEQYF.

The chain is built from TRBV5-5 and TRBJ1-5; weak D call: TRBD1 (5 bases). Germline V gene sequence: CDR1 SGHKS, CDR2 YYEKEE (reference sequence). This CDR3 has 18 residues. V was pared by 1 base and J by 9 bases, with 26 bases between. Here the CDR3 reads CASSLRGRVAGPHGPQHF. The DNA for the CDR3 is TGTGCCAGCAGCTTGAGGGGCCGCGTGGCAGGCCCCCATGGGCCCCAGCATTTT.

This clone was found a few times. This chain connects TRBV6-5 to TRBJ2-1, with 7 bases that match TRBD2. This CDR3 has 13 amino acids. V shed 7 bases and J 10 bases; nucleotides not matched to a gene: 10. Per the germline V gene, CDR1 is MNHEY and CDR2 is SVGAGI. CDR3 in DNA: TGTGCCAGCAAAGGCGGGGTCGGGAGGGAGCAGTTCTTC. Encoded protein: CASKGGVGREQFF.

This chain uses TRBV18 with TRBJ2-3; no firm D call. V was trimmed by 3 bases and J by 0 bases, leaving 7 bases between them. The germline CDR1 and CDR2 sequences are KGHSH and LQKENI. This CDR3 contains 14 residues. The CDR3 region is CASSPEYSTDTQYF. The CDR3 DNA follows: TGTGCCAGCTCACCGGAGTACAGCACAGATACGCAGTATTTT.

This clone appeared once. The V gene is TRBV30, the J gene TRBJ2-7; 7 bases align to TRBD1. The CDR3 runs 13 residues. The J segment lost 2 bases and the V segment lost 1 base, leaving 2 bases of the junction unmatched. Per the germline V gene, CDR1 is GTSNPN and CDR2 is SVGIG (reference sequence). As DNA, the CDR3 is TGTGCCTGGAGTGAGGGGACAGCCTACGAGCAGTACTTC. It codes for CAWSEGTAYEQYF.

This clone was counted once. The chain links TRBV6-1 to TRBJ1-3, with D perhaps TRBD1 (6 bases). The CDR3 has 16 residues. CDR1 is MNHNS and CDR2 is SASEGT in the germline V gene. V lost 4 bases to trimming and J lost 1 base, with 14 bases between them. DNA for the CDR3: TGTGCCAGCAGTGGACAGGCGAATCTTTCTGGAAACACCATATATTTT. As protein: CASSGQANLSGNTIYF.

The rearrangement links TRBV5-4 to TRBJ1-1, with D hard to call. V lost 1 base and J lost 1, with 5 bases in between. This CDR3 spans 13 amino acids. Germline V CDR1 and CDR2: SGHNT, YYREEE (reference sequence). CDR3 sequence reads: CASSLRRNTEAFF. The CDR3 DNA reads TGTGCCAGCAGCTTGCGGAGGAACACTGAAGCTTTCTTT. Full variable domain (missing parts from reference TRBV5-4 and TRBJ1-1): ETGVTQSPTHLIKTRGQQVTLRCSSQSGHNTVSWYQQALGQGPQFIFQYYREEENGRGNFPPRFSGLQFPNYSSELNVNALELDDSALYLCASSLRRNTEAFFGQGTRLTVV.